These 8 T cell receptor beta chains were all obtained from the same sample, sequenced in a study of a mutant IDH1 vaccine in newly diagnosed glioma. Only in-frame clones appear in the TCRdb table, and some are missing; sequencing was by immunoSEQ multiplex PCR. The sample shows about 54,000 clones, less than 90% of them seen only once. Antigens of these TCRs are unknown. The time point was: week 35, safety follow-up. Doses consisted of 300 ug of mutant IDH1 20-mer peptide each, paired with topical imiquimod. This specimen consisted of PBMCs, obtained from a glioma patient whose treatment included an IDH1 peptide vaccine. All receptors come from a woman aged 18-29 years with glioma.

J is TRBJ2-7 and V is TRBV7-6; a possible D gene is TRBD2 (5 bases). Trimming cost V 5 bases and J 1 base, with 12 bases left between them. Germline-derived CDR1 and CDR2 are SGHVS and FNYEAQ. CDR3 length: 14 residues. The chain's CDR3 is CASSLKDWSYEQYF. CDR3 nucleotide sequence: TGTGCCAGCAGCCTAAAGGACTGGTCCTACGAGCAGTACTTC. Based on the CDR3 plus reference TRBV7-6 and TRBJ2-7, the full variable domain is GAGVSQSPRYKVTKRGQDVALRCDPISGHVSLYWYRQALGQGPEFLTYFNYEAQQDKSGLPNDRFSAERPEGSISTLTIQRTEQRDSAMYRCASSLKDWSYEQYFGPGTRLTVT.

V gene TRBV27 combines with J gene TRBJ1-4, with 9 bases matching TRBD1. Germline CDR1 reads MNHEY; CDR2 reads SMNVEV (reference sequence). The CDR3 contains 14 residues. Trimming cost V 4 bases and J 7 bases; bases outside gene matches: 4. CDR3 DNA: TGTGCCAGCAGTTACAGGGGGCGGTTTGAAAAACTGTTTTTT. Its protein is CASSYRGRFEKLFF.

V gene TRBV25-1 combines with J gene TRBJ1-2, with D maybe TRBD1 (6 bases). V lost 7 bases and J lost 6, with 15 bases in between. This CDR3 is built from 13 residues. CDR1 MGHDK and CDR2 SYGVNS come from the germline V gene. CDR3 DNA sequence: TGTGCCAGCACTCTAGGGGGGTCTGATGGCTACACCTTC. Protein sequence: CASTLGGSDGYTF.

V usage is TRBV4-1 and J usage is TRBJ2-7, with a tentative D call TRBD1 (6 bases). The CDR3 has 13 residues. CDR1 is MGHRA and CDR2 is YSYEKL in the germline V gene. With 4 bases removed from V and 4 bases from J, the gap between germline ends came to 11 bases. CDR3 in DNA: TGCGCCAGCAGCCCGGACAGAGGGTACGAGCAGTACTTC. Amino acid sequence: CASSPDRGYEQYF.

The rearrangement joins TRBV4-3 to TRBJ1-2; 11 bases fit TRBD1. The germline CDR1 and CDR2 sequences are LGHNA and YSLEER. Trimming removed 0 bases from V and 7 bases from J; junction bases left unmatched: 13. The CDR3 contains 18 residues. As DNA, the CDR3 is TGCGCCAGCAGCCAAGAGCGGACAGGGGGCCTCCTAGCCTCTGGCTACACCTTC. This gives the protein CASSQERTGGLLASGYTF.

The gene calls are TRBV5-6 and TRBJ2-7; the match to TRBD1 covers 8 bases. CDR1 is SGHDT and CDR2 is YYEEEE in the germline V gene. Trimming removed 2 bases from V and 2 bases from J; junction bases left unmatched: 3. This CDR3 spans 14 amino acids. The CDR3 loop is CASSFRQGTYEQYF. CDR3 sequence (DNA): TGTGCCAGCAGCTTCAGACAGGGGACCTACGAGCAGTACTTC.

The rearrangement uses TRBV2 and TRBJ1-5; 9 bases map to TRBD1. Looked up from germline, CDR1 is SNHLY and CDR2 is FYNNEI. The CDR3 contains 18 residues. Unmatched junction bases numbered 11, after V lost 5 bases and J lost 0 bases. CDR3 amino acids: CASSRARGTGYSNQPQHF. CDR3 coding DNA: TGTGCCAGCAGTAGGGCCAGAGGGACAGGGTATAGCAATCAGCCCCAGCATTTT.

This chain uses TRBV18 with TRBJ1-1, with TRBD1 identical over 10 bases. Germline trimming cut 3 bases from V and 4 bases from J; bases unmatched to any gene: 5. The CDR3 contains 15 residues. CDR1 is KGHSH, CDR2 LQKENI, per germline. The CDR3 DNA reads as TGTGCCAGCTCACCGAAGGACAGGGGGGGCACTGAAGCTTTCTTT. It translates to CASSPKDRGGTEAFF.